A single sample gave rise to the 3 T cell receptor beta chains below, sequenced in a study of PD-L1 blockade in urothelial cancer. Some clones are missing from TCRdb's copy, which holds only in-frame ones; the method was immunoSEQ multiplex PCR. The data show about 120,000 clones, 80% to 90% seen once. Time point of the sample: peripheral blood 6 weeks after treatment start. The input for sequencing was PBMCs, taken around atezolizumab (anti-PD-L1) treatment. The source of these receptors is a man aged 60-69 years with urothelial cancer.

The sample holds a few counts of this clone. The V call is TRBV29-1, the J call TRBJ1-1; the D gene is possibly TRBD1 (5 bases). V shed 2 bases and J shed 6 bases, with 16 bases lying between them. The CDR3 length is 14 residues. CDR1 is SQVTM and CDR2 is ANQGSEA in the germline V gene. CDR3 DNA: TGCAGCGTTGAACAGGGTTTGTATAACTCTGAAGCTTTCTTT. It encodes CSVEQGLYNSEAFF.

The V gene is TRBV9, the J gene TRBJ2-3; TRBD2 aligns across 10 bases. Germline V gene sequence: CDR1 SGDLS, CDR2 YYNGEE. The CDR3 covers 17 residues. The trim removed 0 bases at V and 0 bases at J, leaving 4 bases unmatched. The CDR3 reads CASSVALAGASTDTQYF. CDR3 bases: TGTGCCAGCAGCGTAGCTCTAGCGGGAGCTAGCACAGATACGCAGTATTTT.

This chain connects TRBV7-2 to TRBJ2-2; TRBD2 aligns across 9 bases. Germline-derived CDR1 and CDR2 are SGHTA and FQGNSA. CDR3 length equals 16 residues. V lost 3 bases and J lost 4; bases outside the gene matches: 6. CDR3 DNA sequence: TGTGCCAGCAGCTTCGTGGCGGGGGGGCTCACCGGGGAGCTGTTTTTT. Its protein is CASSFVAGGLTGELFF.